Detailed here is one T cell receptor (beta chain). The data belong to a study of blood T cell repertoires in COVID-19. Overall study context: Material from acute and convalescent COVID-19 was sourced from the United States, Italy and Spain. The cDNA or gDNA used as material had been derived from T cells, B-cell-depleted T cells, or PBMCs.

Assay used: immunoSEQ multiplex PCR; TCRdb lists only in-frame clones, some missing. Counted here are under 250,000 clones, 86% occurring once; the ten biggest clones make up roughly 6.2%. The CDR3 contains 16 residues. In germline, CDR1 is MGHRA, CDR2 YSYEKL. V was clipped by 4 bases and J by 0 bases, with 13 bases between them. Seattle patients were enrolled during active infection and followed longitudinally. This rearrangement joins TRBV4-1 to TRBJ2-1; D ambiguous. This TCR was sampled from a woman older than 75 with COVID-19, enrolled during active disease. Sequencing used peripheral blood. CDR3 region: CASSPRQFSSYNEQFF. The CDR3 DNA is TGCGCCAGCAGCCCTAGGCAGTTTAGCTCCTACAATGAGCAGTTCTTC.